Below, 14 T cell receptor beta chains from the same sample are listed, as sequenced in a study of vaccination effects on CD4 cells after COVID-19. Antigen-specific CD4+ T cells expanded by the ViraFEST assay with viral peptide pools were then sequenced. Once cultured for approximately eleven days, the cells underwent separation to obtain CD4+ T cells. Participants each got two BNT162b2 or mRNA-1273 vaccine doses. Their cognate antigens are unknown. Profiling relied on immunoSEQ multiplex PCR, and the TCRdb table lists in-frame clones only, not all of them. The sample shows over 25,000 clones, over 60% of them seen only once. This specimen was CD4+ T cells from PBMCs cultured with SARS-CoV-2 spike peptides, taken after COVID-19 vaccination. The receptors come from a human donor who received a COVID-19 vaccine. Some clones in this sample may be carry-over from other donors' samples.

J is TRBJ1-3 and V is TRBV19, with D uncertain. Trimming left V 8 bases short and J 0 bases short, with 14 bases between. Germline V CDR1 and CDR2: LNHDA, SQIVND (reference sequence). This CDR3 has 15 residues. The CDR3 here is CASGGRGISGNTIYF. DNA for the CDR3: TGTGCCAGTGGAGGTCGGGGTATCTCTGGAAACACCATATATTTT.

This chain links TRBV4-1 with TRBJ1-2; tentatively, D is TRBD1 (5 bases). The CDR3 runs to 17 residues. In germline, CDR1 is MGHRA, CDR2 YSYEKL. The V end lost 4 bases, the J end lost 3 bases, and 21 bases lay between the germline ends. The chain's CDR3 is CASSPTTTIREYYGYTF. CDR3 nucleotide sequence: TGCGCCAGCAGCCCGACGACCACCATCAGGGAGTACTATGGCTACACCTTC.

This clone came up a few times. The V call is TRBV18, the J call TRBJ1-6; 9 bases are shared with TRBD1. This CDR3 region has 16 residues. The germline gives CDR1 KGHSH, CDR2 LQKENI. J gave up 9 bases and V 0 bases, and 6 bases lay outside the gene matches. CDR3: CASSPPGGQGVSPLHF. DNA of the CDR3: TGTGCCAGCTCACCACCGGGGGGACAGGGTGTTTCACCCCTCCACTTT.

This sequence joins TRBV6-1 and TRBJ1-2, with D perhaps TRBD1 (5 bases). This CDR3 is 14 amino acids long. Germline values: CDR1 MNHNS, CDR2 SASEGT. The V end lost 3 bases, the J end lost 4 bases, and 12 bases lay between the germline ends. As DNA, the CDR3 is TGTGCCAGCAGTGATGTTGGGGACCCCTATGGCTACACCTTC. This encodes CASSDVGDPYGYTF.

This sequence joins TRBV2 and TRBJ2-6, with unresolved D. The CDR3 is made up of 14 amino acids. Trimming cost V 6 bases and J 0 bases, with 6 bases left between them. Germline V gene sequence: CDR1 SNHLY, CDR2 FYNNEI. Here the CDR3 reads CASSATSGANVLTF. CDR3 coding DNA: TGTGCCAGCAGCGCAACCTCTGGGGCCAACGTCCTGACTTTC.

This chain uses TRBV7-9 with TRBJ2-1; 12 bases are shared with TRBD2. The CDR3 spans 15 residues. After removal of 0 bases from V and 10 bases from J, the junction contained 4 bases not matched to a gene. Per germline, CDR1 SEHNR and CDR2 FQNEAQ (reference sequence). The DNA for the CDR3 is TGTGCCAGCAGCTTAGCGCTAGCGGGGGGGCTGGAGCAGTTCTTC. Translating it yields CASSLALAGGLEQFF.

V usage is TRBV6-7 and J usage is TRBJ2-7; D remains unclear. TRBV6-7 falls under the ORF class, with uncertain function. The germline V and J ends were trimmed by 2 bases and 0 bases, with 20 bases remaining between them. The CDR3 loop spans 18 amino acids. The CDR3 region has the DNA TGTGCCAGCAGTTACCACACCCACCGTGGCACAAGCTCCTACGAGCAGTACGTC. It is translated as CASSYHTHRGTSSYEQYV.

A few counts support this clone. The chain is built from TRBV2 and TRBJ1-5; D uncertain. This CDR3 contains 13 residues. Germline V gene data show CDR1 as SNHLY and CDR2 as FYNNEI. Trimming pared 5 bases from V and 4 bases from J, leaving 9 bases between. The CDR3 nucleotides are TGTGCCAGCAGTTTTCAGGCGAATCAGCCCCAGCATTTT. It specifies CASSFQANQPQHF.

The chain couples TRBV19 to TRBJ1-5; the D gene is possibly TRBD1 (5 bases). Germline lookup yields CDR1 LNHDA and CDR2 SQIVND (reference sequence). V was clipped by 4 bases and J by 0 bases, with 19 bases between them. This CDR3 is 18 amino acids long. The CDR3 DNA reads TGTGCCAGTAGTAAAGTAGGCAGGGACGCTTATAGCAATCAGCCCCAGCATTTT. Its translation: CASSKVGRDAYSNQPQHF.

The chain links TRBV30 to TRBJ1-3; perhaps TRBD1 as D (5 bases). The ends were cut back, 5 bases at V and 0 bases at J, with 17 bases in the middle. The CDR3 is 16 amino acids. CDR1 is GTSNPN and CDR2 is SVGIG in the germline V gene (reference sequence). CDR3 amino acids: CAWGRVGAISGNTIYF. The CDR3 bases are TGTGCCTGGGGCAGGGTAGGGGCGATCTCTGGAAACACCATATATTTT.

This clone was seen just once. The chain combines TRBV12-3 or TRBV12-4 with TRBJ2-3, with D unresolved. The length of the CDR3 is 12 residues. The V gene lost 7 bases and the J gene lost 1 base, with 6 bases spanning the gap. The CDR3, as DNA: TGTGCCAGCACCCTCCGCACAGATACGCAGTATTTT. Protein: CASTLRTDTQYF.

The rearrangement links TRBV5-5 to TRBJ1-2; TRBD1 matches at 7 bases. The V gene's germline CDR1 is SGHKS and CDR2 YYEKEE (reference sequence). Trimming removed 0 bases from V and 8 bases from J; junction bases left unmatched: 16. This CDR3 contains 17 residues. The CDR3 spells CASSLEPTGLVFRGYTF. The CDR3 DNA sequence: TGTGCCAGCAGCTTGGAACCGACAGGGTTGGTTTTTCGGGGCTACACCTTC. The full variable domain, completed using reference TRBV5-5 and TRBJ1-2, is DAGVTQSPTHLIKTRGQQVTLRCSPISGHKSVSWYQQVLGQGPQFIFQYYEKEERGRGNFPDRFSARQFPNYSSELNVNALLLGDSALYLCASSLEPTGLVFRGYTFGSGTRLTVV.

The V call is TRBV18, the J call TRBJ2-1, with 12 bases fitting TRBD2. J gave up 7 bases and V 1 base, and 5 bases lay outside the gene matches. The CDR3 has 16 amino acids. Looked up from germline, CDR1 is KGHSH and CDR2 is LQKENI. Written as DNA, the CDR3 is TGTGCCAGCTCACCACGGACTAGCGGGGACCGGAATGAGCAGTTCTTC. Amino acid sequence: CASSPRTSGDRNEQFF.

This rearrangement joins TRBV12-3 or TRBV12-4 to TRBJ1-1; 7 positions agree with TRBD1. After removal of 7 bases from V and 4 bases from J, the junction contained 6 bases not matched to a gene. The CDR3 contains 13 residues. This CDR3 reads CASNRQGVTEAFF. The CDR3 DNA follows: TGTGCCAGCAATCGGCAGGGGGTCACTGAAGCTTTCTTT.